A selection of T cell receptor beta chains follows, all from one sample in a study of cytomegalovirus exposure and HLA in healthy donors. Sequencing was performed with immunoSEQ multiplex PCR; in TCRdb, only in-frame clones are kept and a portion is missing. In the table there are approximately 150,000 clones, approximately 81% of which are singletons. Sequencing was performed on PBMCs. The receptors were sampled from a woman in her thirties or forties in good health and CMV-seropositive. CDR3s include the opening cysteine and the closing phenylalanine or tryptophan. The order of the fields is V gene, D gene, J gene, clone size, CDR3 protein, CDR3 DNA. D genes are given only for firm matches. Expanded clones get a size class; other rows say once, few or many, or leave the size out.

>TRBV5-4|TRBD2|TRBJ2-3|once
CASTQRGSTDTQYF
TGTGCCAGCACCCAGCGGGGGAGCACAGATACGCAGTATTTT
>TRBV27|TRBD1|TRBJ2-7|.
CASSFTPGQGTEQYF
TGTGCCAGCAGTTTTACCCCGGGACAGGGGACCGAGCAGTACTTC
>TRBV27|.|TRBJ2-7|.
CASRLRRPGIVYEQYF
TGTGCCAGCAGGCTCCGGCGACCAGGGATCGTCTACGAGCAGTACTTC
>TRBV7-9|TRBD1|TRBJ2-7|.
CASSRGQLSYEQYF
TGTGCCAGCAGCAGGGGGCAATTATCCTACGAGCAGTACTTC
>TRBV11-3|TRBD1|TRBJ2-2|.
CASSEGDRYTGELFF
TGTGCCAGCAGCGAAGGGGACAGGTACACCGGGGAGCTGTTTTTT
>TRBV6-5|.|TRBJ1-2|.
CASSAHGAGYTF
TGTGCCAGCAGTGCCCATGGGGCTGGCTACACCTTC
>TRBV11-2|TRBD1|TRBJ2-7|.
CASSLTDAGTVPYEQYF
TGTGCCAGCAGCTTAACCGATGCCGGGACAGTACCTTACGAGCAGTACTTC
>TRBV27|.|TRBJ1-2|.
CASKAGTTNYGYTF
TGTGCCAGCAAGGCCGGGACAACTAACTATGGCTACACCTTC
>TRBV5-1|.|TRBJ2-3|.
CASSVTELPTDTQYF
TGCGCCAGCAGCGTAACAGAGTTACCCACAGATACGCAGTATTTT
>TRBV6-5|TRBD2|TRBJ2-7|.
CASSYASGAQLYEQYF
TGTGCCAGCAGTTACGCTAGCGGGGCCCAATTATACGAGCAGTACTTC